This T cell receptor (beta chain) appears in the sequencing data of a study of early T cells in non-severe SARS-CoV-2 infection. About the research overall: Chains were unpaired, as sequencing was done on bulk RNA from unsorted whole blood.

Turning to this clonotype: The antigen is undetermined.

Whole-study results and caveats: Database matching using VDJdb favored anti-spike CD8 responses, with private and CD4 specificities left missing.

The CDR3 is made up of 14 amino acids. Per germline, CDR1 DFQATT and CDR2 SNEGSKA (reference sequence). Trimming took 3 bases from V and 4 from J; bases not matched to a gene: 5. In the library, individual cDNA molecules carried attached unique molecular identifiers. TCRdb re-called the 5' RACE reads with MiXCR, one entry per CDR3 protein. The sample shows tens of thousands of distinct CDR3 sequences, approximately 9% of them seen only once. This TCR was recovered from an adult who was a healthcare worker with PCR-confirmed SARS-CoV-2 infection or an uninfected control (not recorded which). The specimen sequenced was whole blood. The V call is TRBV20-1, the J call TRBJ2-2; 7 nucleotides align to TRBD1. Written as DNA, the CDR3 is TGCAGTGCTAGCTGGTCAGGGGGCACCGGGGAGCTGTTTTTT. Its protein product is CSASWSGGTGELFF.